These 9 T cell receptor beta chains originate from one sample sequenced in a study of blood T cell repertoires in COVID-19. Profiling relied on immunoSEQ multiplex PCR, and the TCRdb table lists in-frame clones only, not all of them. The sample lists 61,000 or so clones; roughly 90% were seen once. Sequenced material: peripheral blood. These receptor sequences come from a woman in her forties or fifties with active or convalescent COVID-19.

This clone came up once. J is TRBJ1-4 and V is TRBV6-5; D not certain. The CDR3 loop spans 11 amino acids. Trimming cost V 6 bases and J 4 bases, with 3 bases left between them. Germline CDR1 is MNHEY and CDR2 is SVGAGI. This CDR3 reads CASSYNEKLFF. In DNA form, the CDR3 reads TGTGCCAGCAGCTATAATGAAAAACTGTTTTTT.

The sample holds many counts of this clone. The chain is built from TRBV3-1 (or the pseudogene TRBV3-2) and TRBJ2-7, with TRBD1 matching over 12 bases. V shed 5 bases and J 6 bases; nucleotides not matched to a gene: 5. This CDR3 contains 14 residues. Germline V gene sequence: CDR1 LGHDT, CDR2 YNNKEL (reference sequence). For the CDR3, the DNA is TGTGCCAGCAGCGAGGGACAGGGGGCTGGCGAGCAGTACTTC. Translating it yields CASSEGQGAGEQYF.

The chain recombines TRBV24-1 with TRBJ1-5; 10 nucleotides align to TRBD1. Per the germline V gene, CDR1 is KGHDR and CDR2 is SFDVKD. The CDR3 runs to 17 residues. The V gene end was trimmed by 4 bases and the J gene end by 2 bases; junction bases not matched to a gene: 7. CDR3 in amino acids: CATSDRTDRGRNQPQHF. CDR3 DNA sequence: TGTGCCACCAGTGACCGAACTGACAGGGGGCGCAATCAGCCCCAGCATTTT.

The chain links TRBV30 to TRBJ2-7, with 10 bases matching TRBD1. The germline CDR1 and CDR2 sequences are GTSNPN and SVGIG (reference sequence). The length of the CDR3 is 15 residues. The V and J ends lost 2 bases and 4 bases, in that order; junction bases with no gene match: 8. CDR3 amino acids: CAWSPRTGGVYEQYF. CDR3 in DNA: TGTGCCTGGAGTCCACGGACAGGGGGGGTTTACGAGCAGTACTTC.

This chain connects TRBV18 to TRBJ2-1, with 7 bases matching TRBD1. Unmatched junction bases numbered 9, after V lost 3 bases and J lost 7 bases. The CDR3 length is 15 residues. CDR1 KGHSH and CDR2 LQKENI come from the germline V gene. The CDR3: CASSPFGQVENEQFF. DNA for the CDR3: TGTGCCAGCTCACCCTTTGGACAGGTCGAGAATGAGCAGTTCTTC.

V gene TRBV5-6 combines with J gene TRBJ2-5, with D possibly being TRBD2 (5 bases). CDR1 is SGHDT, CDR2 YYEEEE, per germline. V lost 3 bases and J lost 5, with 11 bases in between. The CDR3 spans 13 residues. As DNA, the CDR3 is TGTGCCAGCAGCTATGGGTCGGGGGAGACCCAGTACTTC. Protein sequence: CASSYGSGETQYF.

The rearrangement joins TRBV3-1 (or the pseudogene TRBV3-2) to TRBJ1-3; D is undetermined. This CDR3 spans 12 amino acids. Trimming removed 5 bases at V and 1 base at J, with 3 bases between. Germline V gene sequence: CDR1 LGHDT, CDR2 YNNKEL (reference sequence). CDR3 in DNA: TGTGCCAGCAGCACTTCTGGAAACACCATATATTTT. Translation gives CASSTSGNTIYF.

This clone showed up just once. The DNA for the CDR3 is TGTGCCTGGAGAGGTAGCGGACCGAACACCGGGGAGCTGTTTTTT. Translated, it gives CAWRGSGPNTGELFF. The chain employs TRBV30 and TRBJ2-2, with D possibly matching TRBD2 (6 bases). Germline CDR1 is GTSNPN and CDR2 is SVGIG (reference sequence). Trimming cost V 3 bases and J 0 bases, with 11 bases left between them. This CDR3 contains 15 residues.

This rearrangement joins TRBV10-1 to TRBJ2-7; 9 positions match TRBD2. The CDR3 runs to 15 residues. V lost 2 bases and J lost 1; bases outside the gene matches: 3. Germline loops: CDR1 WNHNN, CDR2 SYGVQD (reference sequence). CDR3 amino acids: CASSEEAGGSYEQYF. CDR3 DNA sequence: TGCGCCAGCAGTGAGGAGGCGGGAGGGTCCTACGAGCAGTACTTC.